This TCR beta chain comes out of a study of beta chain features in type 1 diabetes. This clone was seen only a few times. Its antigen is currently unknown. Sampling consisted of one heparinised blood draw per donor, averaging around 120 mL. V dropped 8 bases and J dropped 6 bases, with 14 bases sitting between them. The CDR3 totals 13 residues. Germline assignment: CDR1 MDHEN and CDR2 SYDVKM. TCRB transcripts that were expressed got sequenced, as all of the isolated RNA had been reverse transcribed. Sequencing produced, on average, around 930,000 reads for the stem cell-like memory T cell samples. Generated by immunoSEQ multiplex PCR, the TCRdb table keeps only in-frame clones and is missing some. The sample gives approximately 120,000 clones, 40% of which show up once; approximately 0.065% is in the top ten. General study findings and limits: The naive, central memory and Treg TCRB repertoires showed an apparent similarity that was greater among patients than among healthy donors. Shorter templates may be favored by PCR, equally so in patients and controls.

Material for sequencing was stem cell memory CD4+ T cells from blood. The sequence was obtained from a woman between 18 and 30 years old in good health. The genes are TRBV28 and TRBJ1-5; TRBD1 is a possible D gene (5 bases). The CDR3 region is CASDRRGGQPQHF. In DNA, the CDR3 is TGTGCCAGCGATAGGAGGGGCGGTCAGCCCCAGCATTTT.